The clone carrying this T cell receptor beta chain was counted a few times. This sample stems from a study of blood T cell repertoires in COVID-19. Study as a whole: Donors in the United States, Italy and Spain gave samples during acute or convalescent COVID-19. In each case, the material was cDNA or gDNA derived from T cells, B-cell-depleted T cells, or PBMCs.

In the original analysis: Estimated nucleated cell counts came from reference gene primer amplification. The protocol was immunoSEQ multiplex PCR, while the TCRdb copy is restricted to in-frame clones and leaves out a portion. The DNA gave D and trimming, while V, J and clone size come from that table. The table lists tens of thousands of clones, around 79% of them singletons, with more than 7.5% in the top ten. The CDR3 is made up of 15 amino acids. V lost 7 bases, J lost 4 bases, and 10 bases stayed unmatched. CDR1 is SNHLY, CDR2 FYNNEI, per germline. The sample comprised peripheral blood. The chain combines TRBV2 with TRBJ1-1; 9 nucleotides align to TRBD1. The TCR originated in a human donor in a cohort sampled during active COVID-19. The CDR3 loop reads CASTPEGTGPTEAFF. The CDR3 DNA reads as TGTGCCAGCACTCCGGAGGGGACAGGGCCCACTGAAGCTTTCTTT.